The clone carrying this T cell receptor beta chain was seen ten or more times. The antigen remains unidentified. The sample belongs to a study of read filtering for tumor transcriptome and immune sequencing. Study outcomes and limitations: The CD138-negative fraction was mixed bone marrow immune cells, not pure T cells.

The V and J ends lost 0 bases and 10 bases, in that order; junction bases with no gene match: 9. CDR1 and CDR2 (germline): DFQATT, SNEGSKA (reference sequence). This CDR3 is built from 16 residues. Molecular barcoded adaptors covering alpha/delta and beta/gamma chains were used on roughly 400 ng RNA. A single record per CDR3 protein comes from TCRdb applying MiXCR to the reads. The top ten clones hold about a tenth of a sample with more than 55,000 distinct CDR3 sequences, roughly a fifth of them seen once. The chain employs TRBV20-1 and TRBJ1-6, with TRBD1 matching 10 bases. The sample comprised a population of CD138-negative cells sorted from bone marrow. This clonotype was obtained from a donor at least 40 years old with multiple myeloma. The CDR3 loop reads CSARDSRQGALSPLHF. The CDR3 region has the DNA TGCAGTGCTAGAGATTCGCGACAGGGGGCTTTGTCACCCCTCCACTTT.